The 31 T cell receptor beta chains presented below share a single source sample, sequenced in a study of blood T cell repertoires in COVID-19 (dated by TCRdb to the early 2020s). Libraries were made using the immunoSEQ multiplex PCR assay. TCRdb's version of the immuneACCESS table is confined to in-frame rearrangements and falls short of the full clone set. An unresolved V gene accounts for under half of the shortfall where checked; the remainder is of unknown origin. Recorded for this sample are roughly 150,000 clones; roughly 85% of them occurred a single time. Around a fifth of the sample is in the top ten clones. The material sequenced was PBMCs or T cells enriched from blood (not recorded which). The receptors stem from a woman in her 70s in a cohort exposed to, infected with or recovered from COVID-19 (not recorded which).

The V gene is TRBV7-9, the J gene TRBJ1-2, with 8 bases lining up with TRBD1. The CDR3 totals 16 residues. J gave up 3 bases and V 6 bases, and 12 bases lay outside the gene matches. Per germline, CDR1 SEHNR and CDR2 FQNEAQ (reference sequence). The CDR3 DNA reads TGTGCCAGCAGGGGAGGGACAGGCGAAGAGTACTATGGCTACACCTTC. It encodes CASRGGTGEEYYGYTF.

This chain links TRBV5-1 with TRBJ2-3; TRBD1 agrees at 8 bases. This CDR3 region has 19 residues. CDR1 is SGHRS, CDR2 YFSETQ, per germline. The V segment lost 3 bases and the J segment 4 bases; nucleotides outside the gene matches: 19. The CDR3 bases are TGCGCCAGCAGCTCGCTGTTCGGGGACAGGTTGGGGTCACCAGATACGCAGTATTTT. Protein product: CASSSLFGDRLGSPDTQYF.

This clone occurred many times. The chain couples TRBV13 to TRBJ1-1; 9 bases fit TRBD1. Germline CDR1 and CDR2: PRHDT and FYEKMQ (reference sequence). The J segment lost 4 bases and the V segment lost 2 bases, leaving 8 bases of the junction unmatched. This CDR3 region has 16 residues. The CDR3 sequence: CASSLSTGGLVTEAFF. DNA for the CDR3: TGTGCCAGCAGCTTATCAACAGGGGGCTTGGTCACTGAAGCTTTCTTT.

The rearrangement links TRBV6-2 or TRBV6-3 to TRBJ1-1; possible D gene TRBD1, 6 bases. Germline V CDR1 and CDR2: MNHEY, SVGEGT. The CDR3 has 14 residues. Trimming removed 5 bases from V and 0 bases from J, with 10 bases in between. The CDR3 is CASSLRQVNTEAFF. Here the CDR3 DNA reads TGTGCCAGCAGTCTAAGACAGGTGAACACTGAAGCTTTCTTT.

The chain recombines TRBV7-2 with TRBJ1-5; D unclear. Germline assignment: CDR1 SGHTA and CDR2 FQGNSA. The V and J ends lost 2 bases and 3 bases respectively, with 8 bases between them. This CDR3 is 14 amino acids long. CDR3 loop: CASSLSRSNQPQHF. In DNA, the CDR3 is TGTGCCAGCAGCTTATCGCGCTCCAATCAGCCCCAGCATTTT.

Points on this clone: This same CDR3 is encoded by further DNA sequences in the sample. The chain has TRBV5-1 and TRBJ2-3; 10 bases map to TRBD1. This CDR3 is built from 14 residues. J was trimmed by 4 bases and V by 4 bases; bases with no gene match: 3. The germline CDR1 and CDR2 sequences are SGHRS and YFSETQ. The CDR3: CASSPGQGADTQYF. CDR3 nucleotide sequence: TGCGCCAGCAGCCCCGGACAGGGGGCAGATACGCAGTATTTT.

V is TRBV28 and J is TRBJ2-1; 10 nucleotides match TRBD2. Germline CDR1 is MDHEN and CDR2 is SYDVKM. With 0 bases clipped from V and 9 bases from J, the junction kept 5 bases outside the gene matches. CDR3 length equals 15 residues. The CDR3 DNA is TGTGCCAGCAGTTTATGGAGCGGGAGGGCCATTGAGCAGTTCTTC. Residues: CASSLWSGRAIEQFF. The whole variable domain, filled in from reference TRBV28 and TRBJ2-1, reads DVKVTQSSRYLVKRTGEKVFLECVQDMDHENMFWYRQDPGLGLRLIYFSYDVKMKEKGDIPEGYSVSREKKERFSLILESASTNQTSMYLCASSLWSGRAIEQFFGPGTRLTVL.

The V call is TRBV2, the J call TRBJ2-6, with TRBD2 as a possible D gene (6 bases). The V gene lost 8 bases and the J gene lost 0 bases, with 8 bases spanning the gap. Germline CDR1 SNHLY, CDR2 FYNNEI. The CDR3 runs to 14 residues. CDR3 coding DNA: TGTGCCAGCCGGGGGATCTCTGGGGCCAACGTCCTGACTTTC. Protein sequence: CASRGISGANVLTF.

This chain connects TRBV13 to TRBJ2-3, with 9 bases fitting TRBD1. The junction had 3 bases not matched to a gene; V was cut back by 1 base and J by 4 bases. The CDR3 extends over 15 amino acids. CDR1 is PRHDT, CDR2 FYEKMQ, per germline (reference sequence). The CDR3 region is CASSLEGQGSDTQYF. The CDR3 DNA is TGTGCCAGCAGCTTAGAGGGACAGGGCTCAGATACGCAGTATTTT.

This chain connects TRBV27 to TRBJ1-2; 9 bases align to TRBD1. The J segment lost 2 bases and the V segment lost 3 bases, leaving 1 base of the junction unmatched. This CDR3 contains 14 residues. The germline gives CDR1 MNHEY, CDR2 SMNVEV (reference sequence). The CDR3 DNA follows: TGTGCCAGCAGTTTTGGGACAGGGAACTATGGCTACACCTTC. Its protein product is CASSFGTGNYGYTF.

The V and J genes are TRBV6-1 and TRBJ2-1; 7 bases are shared with TRBD2. The germline CDR1 and CDR2 sequences are MNHNS and SASEGT. J was trimmed by 11 bases and V by 2 bases; bases with no gene match: 12. The CDR3 runs to 15 residues. DNA of the CDR3: TGTGCCAGCAGTGAAAGGGTGACTAGCCGCGAGAAGCAGTTCTTC. It translates to CASSERVTSREKQFF.

This sequence joins TRBV16 and TRBJ2-3; no clear D gene. The V end was cut by 3 bases, the J end by 1 base, with 11 bases between. The CDR3 length is 15 residues. Germline CDR1 reads KGHSY; CDR2 reads FQNENV. The CDR3 DNA reads as TGTGCCAGCAGCCACGGTCTTGTCCGCACAGATACGCAGTATTTT. Translation: CASSHGLVRTDTQYF.

CDR3 nucleotide sequence: TGTGCCAGCAGCTTAATAGGGACAGGGGGCGCAGAAGCTTTCTTT. Its translation is CASSLIGTGGAEAFF. The V and J genes are TRBV11-3 and TRBJ1-1; TRBD1 matches 12 bases. CDR1 and CDR2 from the germline V gene are SGHNT and YENEEA. V trimming: 2 bases; J trimming: 8 bases; junction bases outside the gene matches: 6. The CDR3 spans 15 residues.

This clone was counted a few times. This sequence joins TRBV27 and TRBJ2-2; the match to TRBD1 covers 8 bases. CDR3 size: 15 residues. Germline CDR1 MNHEY, CDR2 SMNVEV (reference sequence). The V gene end was trimmed by 5 bases and the J gene end by 4 bases; junction bases not matched to a gene: 6. CDR3 nucleotide sequence: TGTGCCAGCAGTCGTGGACAGGGATTCACCGGGGAGCTGTTTTTT. Translating gives CASSRGQGFTGELFF.

The rearrangement joins TRBV28 to TRBJ2-7; D is perhaps TRBD2 (6 bases). Germline V gives CDR1 MDHEN, CDR2 SYDVKM. The ends were cut back, 8 bases at V and 3 bases at J, with 14 bases in the middle. The CDR3 is 13 amino acids. CDR3: CASLRGSGYEQYF. CDR3 DNA: TGTGCCAGCCTCCGGGGTAGCGGCTACGAGCAGTACTTC.

The rearrangement uses TRBV7-2 and TRBJ2-1; 8 nucleotides line up with TRBD2. Germline V gene data show CDR1 as SGHTA and CDR2 as FQGNSA. The CDR3 covers 15 residues. The J segment lost 2 bases and the V segment lost 6 bases, leaving 6 bases of the junction unmatched. The CDR3 protein is CASSFSGAAYNEQFF. CDR3 nucleotide sequence: TGTGCCAGCAGTTTTAGCGGGGCAGCCTACAATGAGCAGTTCTTC.

The CDR3 DNA reads TGCGCCAGCAGCCCCGGGGTGGACAGGGCAGAGACCCAGTACTTC. Translation: CASSPGVDRAETQYF. The chain employs TRBV5-1 and TRBJ2-5; TRBD1 agrees at 8 bases. From germline, CDR1 is SGHRS and CDR2 YFSETQ. This CDR3 has 15 residues. V lost 4 bases and J lost 4; bases outside the gene matches: 9.

The chain is built from TRBV5-4 and TRBJ2-1; 9 nucleotides line up with TRBD1. Germline values: CDR1 SGHNT, CDR2 YYREEE (reference sequence). J lost 4 bases, V lost 2 bases, and 10 bases had no gene match. The CDR3 runs 17 residues. CDR3: CASSLGAGTGTYNEQFF. In DNA, the CDR3 is TGTGCCAGCAGCTTAGGGGCCGGGACAGGGACTTACAATGAGCAGTTCTTC.

CDR3 loop: CASRPRQGFDSPLHF. CDR3 nucleotide sequence: TGTGCCAGCAGACCCAGACAGGGGTTTGATTCACCCCTCCACTTT. The rearrangement links TRBV6-5 to TRBJ1-6; 8 nucleotides agree with TRBD1. There are 15 residues in the CDR3. CDR1 is MNHEY, CDR2 SVGAGI, per germline. Trimming at V came to 6 bases and at J to 8 bases, leaving 9 bases not matched to a gene.

V and J are TRBV5-1 and TRBJ1-6, with unresolved D. V lost 0 bases, J lost 7 bases, and 8 bases lay in between. CDR1 and CDR2 (germline): SGHRS, YFSETQ. CDR3 length: 14 amino acids. CDR3 region: CASSLATTNSPLHF. CDR3 nucleotide sequence: TGCGCCAGCAGCTTGGCGACGACAAATTCACCCCTCCACTTT. Drawing the rest from reference TRBV5-1 and TRBJ1-6, the complete variable domain is KAGVTQTPRYLIKTRGQQVTLSCSPISGHRSVSWYQQTPGQGLQFLFEYFSETQRNKGNFPGRFSGRQFSNSRSEMNVSTLELGDSALYLCASSLATTNSPLHFGNGTRLTVT.

This clone was detected only once. The chain joins TRBV2 to TRBJ1-4, with D maybe TRBD1 (6 bases). Germline lookup yields CDR1 SNHLY and CDR2 FYNNEI. The CDR3 is 14 amino acids. Trimming took 5 bases from V and 2 from J, leaving 9 bases between them. CDR3 DNA: TGTGCCAGCAGTAGGACAGTCACTAATGAAAAACTGTTTTTT. It is translated as CASSRTVTNEKLFF.

The chain uses TRBV24-1 and TRBJ2-1; 8 bases line up with TRBD2. CDR3 length: 15 amino acids. Per germline, CDR1 KGHDR and CDR2 SFDVKD. After removal of 0 bases from V and 8 bases from J, the junction contained 5 bases not matched to a gene. CDR3 coding DNA: TGTGCCACCAGTGATTTGGGTAGCGGGAAGCATGAGCAGTTCTTC. Translated: CATSDLGSGKHEQFF.

The rearrangement links TRBV19 to TRBJ2-5; D gene unclear. V was trimmed by 1 base and J by 2 bases, leaving 14 bases between them. This CDR3 has 16 amino acids. Germline values: CDR1 LNHDA, CDR2 SQIVND (reference sequence). The CDR3 DNA follows: TGTGCCAGTAGTATAGGGCCAGGTGGGCGTCAAGAGACCCAGTACTTC. Translating it yields CASSIGPGGRQETQYF.

V is TRBV7-9 and J is TRBJ1-2, with D possibly being TRBD1 (6 bases). V lost 5 bases to trimming and J lost 3 bases, with 13 bases between them. CDR3 length equals 14 residues. The germline gives CDR1 SEHNR, CDR2 FQNEAQ (reference sequence). The CDR3 region is CASSPGDADYGYTF. The CDR3, as DNA: TGTGCCAGCAGCCCAGGGGACGCTGACTATGGCTACACCTTC.

The gene calls are TRBV9 and TRBJ2-7, with 11 bases that match TRBD1. Germline CDR1 reads SGDLS; CDR2 reads YYNGEE. V shed 4 bases, J shed 4 bases, and the junction held 7 bases outside the gene matches. The CDR3 sequence is 15 residues long. CDR3 nucleotides: TGTGCCAGCAGCCTCCAGGGACAGGGGGGGTACGAGCAGTACTTC. As protein: CASSLQGQGGYEQYF.

The V and J genes are TRBV10-3 and TRBJ1-1, with D unresolved. The CDR3 totals 14 residues. V was shortened by 6 bases and J by 3 bases, with 14 bases between the two germline ends. Germline lookup yields CDR1 ENHRY and CDR2 SYGVKD. CDR3 sequence (DNA): TGTGCCATCAGGGCCAGGACTACGGACACTGAAGCTTTCTTT. Encoded protein: CAIRARTTDTEAFF.

This chain links TRBV12-1 with TRBJ1-1; TRBD1, as called in the table, went unchecked against the DNA. TRBV12-1 is a known pseudogene. CDR3 length: 13 amino acids. CDR3 residues: CASSFDRNTEAFF. The CDR3 bases are TGTGCCAGCAGCTTTGACAGGAACACTGAAGCTTTCTTT.

The chain employs TRBV5-1 and TRBJ2-1; D is ambiguous. This CDR3 spans 13 amino acids. With 1 base removed from V and 5 bases from J, the gap between germline ends came to 7 bases. The V gene's germline CDR1 is SGHRS and CDR2 YFSETQ. CDR3 sequence (DNA): TGCGCCAGCAGCTTGCAGGTAAACAATGAGCAGTTCTTC. Translation gives CASSLQVNNEQFF.

The chain is built from TRBV5-4 and TRBJ1-5, with D maybe TRBD1 (5 bases). V was trimmed by 5 bases and J by 2 bases, leaving 11 bases between them. The CDR3 length is 14 residues. CDR1 and CDR2 (germline): SGHNT, YYREEE (reference sequence). The DNA of the CDR3 is TGTGCCAGCAGTCTCGGGGGAGGCAATCAGCCCCAGCATTTT. It translates to CASSLGGGNQPQHF.

A word on this clone: Other DNA sequences in the same sample also yield this CDR3. This chain connects TRBV7-3 to TRBJ2-1; possibly TRBD1 for D (6 bases). This CDR3 is built from 13 residues. Germline CDR1 reads SGHTA; CDR2 reads FQGTGA. Trimming pared 2 bases from V and 6 bases from J, leaving 8 bases between. CDR3 in amino acids: CASSLQGGNEQFF. DNA of the CDR3: TGTGCCAGCAGCTTACAAGGGGGCAATGAGCAGTTCTTC.

About this clone: Other DNA sequences in the same sample also yield this CDR3. CDR3 in amino acids: CASSLQGASEKLFF. CDR3 DNA: TGCGCCAGCAGCTTACAGGGGGCGTCTGAAAAACTGTTTTTT. The V and J genes are TRBV5-1 and TRBJ1-4; TRBD1 matches 9 bases. CDR1 is SGHRS, CDR2 YFSETQ, per germline. The trim removed 2 bases at V and 7 bases at J, leaving 3 bases unmatched. The CDR3 has 14 amino acids.